A single sample is the source of the 10 T cell receptor beta chains below, sequenced in a study of blood T cell repertoires in COVID-19. Sequenced by immunoSEQ multiplex PCR; TCRdb stores in-frame clones only, minus some. The data contain more than 70,000 clones, around four fifths of them singletons. Sequenced material: peripheral blood. These receptors came from a human donor in a cohort sampled during active COVID-19.

The CDR3 reads CASSAPGQGTYGYTF. The CDR3 DNA reads TGTGCCAGCAGTGCCCCGGGACAGGGGACTTATGGCTACACCTTC. The chain employs TRBV6-2 or TRBV6-3 and TRBJ1-2; 10 bases agree with TRBD1. This CDR3 is built from 15 residues. Germline values: CDR1 MNHEY, CDR2 SVGEGT. The junction had 8 bases not matched to a gene; V was cut back by 5 bases and J by 5 bases.

In this sample, this clone turned up a few times. The chain couples TRBV29-1 to TRBJ2-3; D is perhaps TRBD2 (5 bases). V lost 5 bases and J lost 1, with 10 bases in between. CDR3 length: 13 amino acids. CDR1 and CDR2 (germline): SQVTM, ANQGSEA. CDR3 sequence (DNA): TGCAGCGTTCACCCCGGGGGCACAGATACGCAGTATTTT. The encoded protein is CSVHPGGTDTQYF.

This chain uses TRBV6-1 with TRBJ2-7; 8 nucleotides align to TRBD1. Germline CDR1 MNHNS, CDR2 SASEGT. There are 15 residues in the CDR3. The junction had 6 bases not matched to a gene; V was cut back by 2 bases and J by 3 bases. The CDR3 DNA follows: TGTGCCAGCAGTGAATGGGGACAGGCTGGCTACGAGCAGTACTTC. It encodes CASSEWGQAGYEQYF.

There are a few counts of this clone. This sequence joins TRBV4-1 and TRBJ2-7, with a weak D call TRBD1 (6 bases). The CDR3 is 13 residues long. CDR1 is MGHRA and CDR2 is YSYEKL in the germline V gene. V was shortened by 1 base and J by 3 bases, with 7 bases between the two germline ends. CDR3 region: CASSQGGGYEQYF. The DNA for the CDR3 is TGCGCCAGCAGCCAAGGAGGGGGCTACGAGCAGTACTTC.

This chain links TRBV6-5 with TRBJ2-2; D not resolved. The CDR3 has 13 amino acids. Germline V gives CDR1 MNHEY, CDR2 SVGAGI. Deletions cut 6 bases from V and 7 bases from J, with 12 bases between. Here the CDR3 DNA reads TGTGCCAGCAGGAGAGGAAGTAACGGGGAGCTGTTTTTT. Residues: CASRRGSNGELFF.

The chain joins TRBV2 to TRBJ2-5; TRBD2 aligns across 14 bases. CDR3 length equals 15 residues. The germline V gene encodes CDR1 SNHLY and CDR2 FYNNEI. Trimming took 6 bases from V and 2 from J; bases not matched to a gene: 2. CDR3 amino acids: CASSWTSGGQETQYF. In nucleotides, the CDR3 is TGTGCCAGCAGCTGGACTAGCGGGGGGCAAGAGACCCAGTACTTC.

V usage is TRBV3-1 (or the pseudogene TRBV3-2) and J usage is TRBJ2-3, with D perhaps matching TRBD2 (7 bases). The V end was cut by 1 base, the J end by 4 bases, with 12 bases between. Germline-derived CDR1 and CDR2 are LGHDT and YNNKEL (reference sequence). The CDR3 is 15 amino acids. This CDR3 reads CASSQGGGPSDTQYF. The CDR3 DNA reads as TGTGCCAGCAGCCAAGGGGGGGGCCCTTCAGATACGCAGTATTTT.

The gene calls are TRBV5-1 and TRBJ1-1; 7 positions agree with TRBD1. Unmatched junction bases numbered 4, after V lost 3 bases and J lost 5 bases. From germline, CDR1 is SGHRS and CDR2 YFSETQ. The CDR3 contains 13 residues. This CDR3 is CASSSGGKTEAFF. The CDR3 DNA reads TGCGCCAGCAGCTCAGGGGGTAAAACTGAAGCTTTCTTT.

The V gene is TRBV6-2 or TRBV6-3, the J gene TRBJ2-5; 9 bases agree with TRBD1. Trimming took 5 bases from V and 5 from J; bases not matched to a gene: 12. The CDR3 totals 16 residues. CDR1 and CDR2 (germline): MNHEY, SVGEGT. The CDR3 DNA reads as TGTGCCAGCAGTCGCTCTGGACAGGGGATGGAGGAGACCCAGTACTTC. This encodes CASSRSGQGMEETQYF.

This chain links TRBV6-5 with TRBJ2-7; 11 bases agree with TRBD2. This CDR3 has 16 amino acids. With V trimmed by 2 bases and J by 4 bases, 7 bases remained unmatched. CDR1 and CDR2 (germline): MNHEY, SVGAGI. The CDR3 nucleotides read TGTGCCAGCAGTTACCGAGGCTCTAGCGGGGGGTACGAGCAGTACTTC. This codes for CASSYRGSSGGYEQYF.